The 11 T cell receptor beta chains listed next were all sequenced from one sample in a study of cytomegalovirus exposure and HLA in healthy donors. Primers for the PCR totalled 60 Vbeta and 13 Jbeta. Sequencing used immunoSEQ multiplex PCR; TCRdb keeps in-frame clones, though not all of them. Among some 150,000 clones, 60% to 80% were seen once, and the ten largest hold approximately 8.7%. Sequencing was carried out using PBMCs. The receptors were sampled from a man between 18 and 35 years old in good health and CMV-seropositive.

The rearrangement links TRBV19 to TRBJ2-7; 10 bases are shared with TRBD2. J was trimmed by 3 bases and V by 4 bases; bases with no gene match: 9. The CDR3 runs to 16 residues. Germline CDR1 and CDR2: LNHDA and SQIVND (reference sequence). CDR3 DNA sequence: TGTGCCAGTAGTACCCACGAAGGACTAGCGGTCTACGAGCAGTACTTC. Its translation is CASSTHEGLAVYEQYF.

V is TRBV12-5 and J is TRBJ2-5; no reliable D call. The last part of the DNA fits TRBJ2-7 better; the J call may be wrong. CDR3 length: 12 residues. CDR1 is LGHNT, CDR2 FRNRAP, per germline. The DNA of the CDR3 is TGTGCTAGTGGTTTGGGCCCCTACGAGCAGTACTTC. This encodes CASGLGPYEQYF.

The J gene is TRBJ2-5, the V gene TRBV29-1; 7 nucleotides align to TRBD1. V shed 7 bases, J shed 3 bases, and the junction held 11 bases outside the gene matches. Germline V lookup: CDR1 SQVTM, CDR2 ANQGSEA. The CDR3 has 14 residues. CDR3 amino acids: CSGTGTAAEETQYF. CDR3 DNA: TGCAGCGGAACCGGGACAGCGGCGGAAGAGACCCAGTACTTC.

The rearrangement joins TRBV30 to TRBJ2-2; 7 bases align to TRBD2. This CDR3 spans 13 amino acids. Germline CDR1 and CDR2: GTSNPN and SVGIG (reference sequence). V shed 1 base, J shed 5 bases, and the junction held 1 base outside the gene matches. The CDR3 reads CAWSGLATGELFF. As DNA, the CDR3 is TGTGCCTGGAGTGGACTAGCTACCGGGGAGCTGTTTTTT.

The V and J genes are TRBV7-9 and TRBJ2-3; the match to TRBD2 covers 7 bases. Per germline, CDR1 SEHNR and CDR2 FQNEAQ (reference sequence). The length of the CDR3 is 17 residues. Losses at the gene ends were 5 bases for V and 2 bases for J; bases not matched to a gene: 13. The CDR3 protein is CASSPAISGSVTDTQYF. CDR3 DNA: TGTGCCAGCAGCCCAGCGATTAGCGGGTCGGTCACAGATACGCAGTATTTT.

The chain links TRBV29-1 to TRBJ2-7; 7 bases agree with TRBD1. Looked up from germline, CDR1 is SQVTM and CDR2 is ANQGSEA. V dropped 1 base and J dropped 1; count of bases not matched to a gene: 1. The CDR3 covers 13 residues. CDR3 in amino acids: CSVEVQGSYEQYF. For the CDR3, the DNA is TGCAGCGTTGAAGTACAGGGGTCCTACGAGCAGTACTTC.

V usage is TRBV9 and J usage is TRBJ2-3, with D perhaps TRBD1 (6 bases). V dropped 5 bases and J dropped 7 bases, with 11 bases sitting between them. The CDR3 is 12 residues long. Germline V gene data show CDR1 as SGDLS and CDR2 as YYNGEE. The CDR3 DNA reads as TGTGCCAGCAGTGGGGGCGGGCATACGCAGTATTTT. Amino acids: CASSGGGHTQYF.

The chain employs TRBV19 and TRBJ1-1, with TRBD1 as a possible D gene (6 bases). V was shortened by 7 bases and J by 1 base, with 13 bases between the two germline ends. The CDR3 length is 14 residues. Germline V lookup: CDR1 LNHDA, CDR2 SQIVND (reference sequence). CDR3 sequence reads: CASIRTESNTEAFF. The CDR3 DNA is TGTGCCAGTATAAGGACAGAATCGAACACTGAAGCTTTCTTT.

The chain combines TRBV29-1 with TRBJ1-1, with D hard to call. The CDR3 runs to 11 residues. In germline, CDR1 is SQVTM, CDR2 ANQGSEA. Trimming took 4 bases from V and 10 from J, leaving 13 bases between them. Written as DNA, the CDR3 is TGCAGCGTTGTTGTCCCCGGGGTAGCTTTCTTT. Translating it yields CSVVVPGVAFF. Complete variable domain (other parts from reference TRBV29-1 and TRBJ1-1): SAVISQKPSRDICQRGTSLTIQCQVDSQVTMMFWYRQQPGQSLTLIATANQGSEATYESGFVIDKFPISRPNLTFSTLTVSNMSPEDSSIYLCSVVVPGVAFFGQGTRLTVV.

V is TRBV7-9 and J is TRBJ2-7; D may be TRBD1 (6 bases). The germline V and J ends were trimmed by 1 base and 7 bases, with 14 bases remaining between them. CDR1 and CDR2 (germline): SEHNR, FQNEAQ (reference sequence). The CDR3 has 14 residues. Here the CDR3 reads CASSLEQGVEEQYF. In nucleotides, the CDR3 is TGTGCCAGCAGCTTAGAACAGGGCGTTGAAGAGCAGTACTTC. The full variable domain, in which reference TRBV7-9 and TRBJ2-7 provide the parts outside the CDR3, is DTGVSQNPRHKITKRGQNVTFRCDPISEHNRLYWYRQTLGQGPEFLTYFQNEAQLEKSRLLSDRFSAERPKGSFSTLEIQRTEQGDSAMYLCASSLEQGVEEQYFGPGTRLTVT.

The V and J genes are TRBV4-3 and TRBJ1-4; D unresolved. Trimming took off 5 bases at V and 0 bases at J, with 13 bases between the two ends. This CDR3 spans 16 amino acids. Germline V lookup: CDR1 LGHNA, CDR2 YSLEER. This chain's CDR3 is CASSTYRYATNEKLFF. The CDR3 bases are TGCGCCAGCAGCACCTACCGCTATGCAACTAATGAAAAACTGTTTTTT.